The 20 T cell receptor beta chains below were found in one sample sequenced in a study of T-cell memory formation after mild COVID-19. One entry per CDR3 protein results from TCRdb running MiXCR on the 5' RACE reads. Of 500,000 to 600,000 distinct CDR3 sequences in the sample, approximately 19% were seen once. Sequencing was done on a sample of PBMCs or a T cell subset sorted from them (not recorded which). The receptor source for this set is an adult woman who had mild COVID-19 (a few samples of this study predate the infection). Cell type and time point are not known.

The CDR3 reads CSARDARGASYNEQFF. The DNA of the CDR3 is TGCAGTGCTAGGGACGCCCGGGGGGCTTCCTACAATGAGCAGTTCTTC. The chain joins TRBV20-1 to TRBJ2-1, with D possibly matching TRBD2 (7 bases). Germline-derived CDR1 and CDR2 are DFQATT and SNEGSKA (reference sequence). The CDR3 contains 16 residues. Between the trimmed V and J ends, which lost 3 bases and 1 base, there was a span of 16 bases.

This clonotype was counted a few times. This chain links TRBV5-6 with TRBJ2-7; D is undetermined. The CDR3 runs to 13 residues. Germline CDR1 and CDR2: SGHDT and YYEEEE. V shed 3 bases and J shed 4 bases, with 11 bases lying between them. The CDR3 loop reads CASSSLRGYEQYF. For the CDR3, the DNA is TGTGCCAGCAGCTCCCTGAGAGGTTACGAGCAGTACTTC.

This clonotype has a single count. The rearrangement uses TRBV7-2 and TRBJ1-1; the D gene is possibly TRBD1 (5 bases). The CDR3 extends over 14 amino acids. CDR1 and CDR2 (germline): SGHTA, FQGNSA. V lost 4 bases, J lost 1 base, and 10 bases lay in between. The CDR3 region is CASSSYGTNTEAFF. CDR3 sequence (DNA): TGTGCCAGCAGCTCATACGGGACGAACACTGAAGCTTTCTTT.

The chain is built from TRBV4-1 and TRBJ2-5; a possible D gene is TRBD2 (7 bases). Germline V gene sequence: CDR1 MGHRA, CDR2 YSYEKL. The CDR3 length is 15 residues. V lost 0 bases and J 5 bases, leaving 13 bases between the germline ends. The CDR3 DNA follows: TGCGCCAGCAGCCAAGATGGGGGGGCGCGGGAGACCCAGTACTTC. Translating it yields CASSQDGGARETQYF.

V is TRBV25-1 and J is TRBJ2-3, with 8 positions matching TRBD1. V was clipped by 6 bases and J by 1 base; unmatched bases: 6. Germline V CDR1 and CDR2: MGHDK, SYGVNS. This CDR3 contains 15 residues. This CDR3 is CASSLTGAGTDTQYF. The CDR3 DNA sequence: TGTGCCAGCAGCCTGACAGGGGCCGGCACAGATACGCAGTATTTT. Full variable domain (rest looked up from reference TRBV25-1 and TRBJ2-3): EADIYQTPRYLVIGTGKKITLECSQTMGHDKMYWYQQDPGMELHLIHYSYGVNSTEKGDLSSESTVSRIRTEHFPLTLESARPSHTSQYLCASSLTGAGTDTQYFGPGTRLTVL.

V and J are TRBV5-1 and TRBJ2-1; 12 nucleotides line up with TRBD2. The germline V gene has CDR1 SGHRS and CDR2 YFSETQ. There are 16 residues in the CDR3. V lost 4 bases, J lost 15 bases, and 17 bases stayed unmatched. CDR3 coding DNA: TGCGCCAGCAGCCCCACCAAAACGTCTAGCGGGGGGGCGCCGTTCTTC. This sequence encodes CASSPTKTSSGGAPFF.

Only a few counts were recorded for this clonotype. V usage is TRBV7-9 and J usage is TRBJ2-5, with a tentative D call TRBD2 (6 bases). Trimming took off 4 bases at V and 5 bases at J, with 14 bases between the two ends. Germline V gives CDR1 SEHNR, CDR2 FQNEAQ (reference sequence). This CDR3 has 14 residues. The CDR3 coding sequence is TGTGCCAGCAGCTCCTCGACTAGTTGGGAGACCCAGTACTTC. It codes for CASSSSTSWETQYF.

The CDR3 DNA reads TGTGCCAGCAGCTTCGTGGGGGCAGGTACCCAGTACTTC. Encoded protein: CASSFVGAGTQYF. The chain has TRBV5-6 and TRBJ2-5; tentatively, D is TRBD1 (6 bases). Trimming took off 2 bases at V and 8 bases at J, with 13 bases between the two ends. This CDR3 has 13 residues. CDR1 is SGHDT and CDR2 is YYEEEE in the germline V gene.

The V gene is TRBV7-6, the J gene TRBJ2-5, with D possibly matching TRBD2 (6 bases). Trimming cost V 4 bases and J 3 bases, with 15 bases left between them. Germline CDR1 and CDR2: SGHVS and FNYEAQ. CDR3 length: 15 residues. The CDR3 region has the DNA TGTGCCAGCAGCTATCGACGGGAGTCCAAAGAGACCCAGTACTTC. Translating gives CASSYRRESKETQYF.

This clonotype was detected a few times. CDR3 sequence reads: CASSGTSLAYEQYF. As DNA, the CDR3 is TGTGCCAGCAGCGGGACTAGTTTAGCCTACGAGCAGTACTTC. The V and J genes are TRBV9 and TRBJ2-7, with 7 nucleotides matching TRBD2. V shed 3 bases and J 2 bases; nucleotides not matched to a gene: 5. The CDR3 runs 14 residues. Germline CDR1 and CDR2: SGDLS and YYNGEE.

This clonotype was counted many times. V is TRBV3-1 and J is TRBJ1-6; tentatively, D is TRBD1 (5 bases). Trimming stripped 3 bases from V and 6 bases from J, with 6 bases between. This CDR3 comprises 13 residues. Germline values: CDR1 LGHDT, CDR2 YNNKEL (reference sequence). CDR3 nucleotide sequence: TGTGCCAGCAGCCACGACAGTAATTCACCCCTCCACTTT. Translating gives CASSHDSNSPLHF.

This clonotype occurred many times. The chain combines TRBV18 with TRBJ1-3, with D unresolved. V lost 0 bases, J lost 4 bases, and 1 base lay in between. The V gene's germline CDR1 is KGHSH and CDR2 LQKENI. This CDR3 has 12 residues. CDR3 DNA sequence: TGTGCCAGCTCACCACCAGGAAACACCATATATTTT. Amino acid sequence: CASSPPGNTIYF.

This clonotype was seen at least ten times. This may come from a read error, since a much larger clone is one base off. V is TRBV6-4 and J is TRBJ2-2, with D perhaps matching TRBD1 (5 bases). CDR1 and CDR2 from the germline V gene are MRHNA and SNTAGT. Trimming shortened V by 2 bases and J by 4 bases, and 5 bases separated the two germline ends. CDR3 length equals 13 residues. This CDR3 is CASSDRGTGELFF. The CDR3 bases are TGTGCCAGCAGTGACAGGGGCACCGGGGAGCTGTTTTTT.

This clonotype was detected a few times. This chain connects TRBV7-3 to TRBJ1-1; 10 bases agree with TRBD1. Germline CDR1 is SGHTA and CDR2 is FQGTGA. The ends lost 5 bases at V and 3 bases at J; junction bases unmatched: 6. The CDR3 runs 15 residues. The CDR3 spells CASSPTGTGDTEAFF. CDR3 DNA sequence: TGTGCCAGCAGCCCCACCGGGACAGGGGACACTGAAGCTTTCTTT.

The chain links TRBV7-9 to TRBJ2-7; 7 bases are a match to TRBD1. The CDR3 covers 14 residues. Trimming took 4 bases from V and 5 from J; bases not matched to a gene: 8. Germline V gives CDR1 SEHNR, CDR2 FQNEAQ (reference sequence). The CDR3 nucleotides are TGTGCCAGCAGCTCCCTGACAGGGACCAACGAGCAGTACTTC. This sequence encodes CASSSLTGTNEQYF.

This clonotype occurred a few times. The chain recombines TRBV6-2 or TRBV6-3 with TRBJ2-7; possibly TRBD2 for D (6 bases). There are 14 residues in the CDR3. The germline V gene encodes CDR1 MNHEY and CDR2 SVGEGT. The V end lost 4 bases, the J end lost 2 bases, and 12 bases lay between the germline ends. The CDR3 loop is CASSSGTETYEQYF. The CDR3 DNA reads TGTGCCAGCAGTTCCGGGACTGAGACCTACGAGCAGTACTTC.

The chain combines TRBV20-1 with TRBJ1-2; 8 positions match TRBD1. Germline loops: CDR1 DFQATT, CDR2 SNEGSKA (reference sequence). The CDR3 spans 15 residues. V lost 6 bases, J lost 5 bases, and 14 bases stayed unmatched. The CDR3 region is CSAPDRVLTSYGYTF. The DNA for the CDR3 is TGCAGTGCCCCGGACAGGGTTTTGACTAGTTATGGCTACACCTTC.

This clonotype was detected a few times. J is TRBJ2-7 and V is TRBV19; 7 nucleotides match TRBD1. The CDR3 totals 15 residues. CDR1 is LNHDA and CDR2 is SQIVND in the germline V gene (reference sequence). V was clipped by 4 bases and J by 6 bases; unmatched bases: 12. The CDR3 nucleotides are TGTGCCAGTAGTACTTTACGACAGGGTCGGAGCGAGCAGTACTTC. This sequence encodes CASSTLRQGRSEQYF.

The chain's CDR3 is CASSLLSSGDEQFF. CDR3 nucleotides: TGTGCCAGCAGCTTATTGTCTAGCGGGGATGAGCAGTTCTTC. The V gene is TRBV7-2, the J gene TRBJ2-1; 9 bases line up with TRBD2. CDR3 length equals 14 residues. V shed 2 bases, J shed 8 bases, and the junction held 4 bases outside the gene matches. Germline V gene data show CDR1 as SGHTA and CDR2 as FQGNSA.

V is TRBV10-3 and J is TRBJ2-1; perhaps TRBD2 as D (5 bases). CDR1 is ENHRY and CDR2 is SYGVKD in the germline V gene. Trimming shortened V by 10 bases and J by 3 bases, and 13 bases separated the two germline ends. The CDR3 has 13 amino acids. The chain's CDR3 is CATAGLNYNEQFF. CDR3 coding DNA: TGTGCCACTGCCGGACTGAACTACAATGAGCAGTTCTTC.